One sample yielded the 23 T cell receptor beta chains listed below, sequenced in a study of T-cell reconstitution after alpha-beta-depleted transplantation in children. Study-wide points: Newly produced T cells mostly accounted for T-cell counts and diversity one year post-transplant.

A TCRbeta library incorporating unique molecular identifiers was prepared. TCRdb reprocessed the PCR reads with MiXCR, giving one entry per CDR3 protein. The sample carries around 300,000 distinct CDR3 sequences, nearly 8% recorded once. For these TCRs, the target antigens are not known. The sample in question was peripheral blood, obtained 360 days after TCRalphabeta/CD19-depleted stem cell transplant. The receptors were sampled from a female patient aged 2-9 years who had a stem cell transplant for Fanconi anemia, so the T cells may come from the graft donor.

This CDR3 is CASSEYGPRPLHF. The DNA of the CDR3 is TGTGCCAGCAGTGAGTACGGGCCCAGACCCCTCCACTTT. This sequence joins TRBV25-1 and TRBJ1-6; D gene ambiguous. V was pared by 3 bases and J by 12 bases, with 12 bases between. This CDR3 region has 13 residues. Germline V gives CDR1 MGHDK, CDR2 SYGVNS.

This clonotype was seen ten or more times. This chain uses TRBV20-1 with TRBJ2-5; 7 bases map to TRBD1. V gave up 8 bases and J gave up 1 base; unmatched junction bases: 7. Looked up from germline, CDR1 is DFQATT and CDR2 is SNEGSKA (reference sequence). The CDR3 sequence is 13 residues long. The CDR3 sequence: CSPNRDSQETQYF. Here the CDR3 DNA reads TGCAGTCCTAACCGGGACAGCCAAGAGACCCAGTACTTC.

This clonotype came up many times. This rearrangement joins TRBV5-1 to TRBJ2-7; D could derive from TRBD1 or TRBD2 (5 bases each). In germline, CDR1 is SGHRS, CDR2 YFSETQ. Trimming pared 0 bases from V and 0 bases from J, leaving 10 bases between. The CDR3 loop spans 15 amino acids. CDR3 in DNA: TGCGCCAGCAGCTTGGACCGGGACGGCTCCTACGAGCAGTACTTC. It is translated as CASSLDRDGSYEQYF.

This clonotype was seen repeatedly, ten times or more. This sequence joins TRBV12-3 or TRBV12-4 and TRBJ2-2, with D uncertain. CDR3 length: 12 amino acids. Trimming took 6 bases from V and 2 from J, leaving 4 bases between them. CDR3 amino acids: CASRTNTGELFF. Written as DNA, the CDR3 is TGTGCCAGCAGGACAAACACCGGGGAGCTGTTTTTT.

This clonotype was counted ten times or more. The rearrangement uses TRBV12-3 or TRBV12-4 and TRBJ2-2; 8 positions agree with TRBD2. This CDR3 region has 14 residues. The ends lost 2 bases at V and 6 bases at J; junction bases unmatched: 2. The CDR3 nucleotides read TGTGCCAGCAGTTTAATCGGGGGGGCCGGGGAGCTGTTTTTT. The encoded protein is CASSLIGGAGELFF.

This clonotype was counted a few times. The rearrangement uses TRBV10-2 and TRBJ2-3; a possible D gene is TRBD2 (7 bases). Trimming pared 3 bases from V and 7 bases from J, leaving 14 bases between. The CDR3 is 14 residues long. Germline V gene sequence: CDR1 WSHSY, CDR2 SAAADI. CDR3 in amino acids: CASSDGGLANTQYF. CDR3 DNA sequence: TGCGCCAGCAGTGACGGGGGGCTCGCGAATACGCAGTATTTT.

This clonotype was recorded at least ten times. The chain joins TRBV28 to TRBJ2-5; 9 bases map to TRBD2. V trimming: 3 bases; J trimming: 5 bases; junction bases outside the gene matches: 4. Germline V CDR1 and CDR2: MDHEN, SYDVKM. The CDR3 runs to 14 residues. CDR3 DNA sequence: TGTGCCAGCAGTTTCGCGGGAGGGCCGGAGACCCAGTACTTC. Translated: CASSFAGGPETQYF. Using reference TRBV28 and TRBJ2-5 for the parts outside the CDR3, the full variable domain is DVKVTQSSRYLVKRTGEKVFLECVQDMDHENMFWYRQDPGLGLRLIYFSYDVKMKEKGDIPEGYSVSREKKERFSLILESASTNQTSMYLCASSFAGGPETQYFGPGTRLLVL.

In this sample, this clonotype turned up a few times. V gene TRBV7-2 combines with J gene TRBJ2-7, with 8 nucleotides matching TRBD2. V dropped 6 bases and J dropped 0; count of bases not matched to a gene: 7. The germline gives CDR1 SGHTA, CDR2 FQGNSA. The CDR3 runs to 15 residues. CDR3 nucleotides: TGTGCCAGCAGTTGGACTAGCCAGAGCTCCTACGAGCAGTACTTC. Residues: CASSWTSQSSYEQYF.

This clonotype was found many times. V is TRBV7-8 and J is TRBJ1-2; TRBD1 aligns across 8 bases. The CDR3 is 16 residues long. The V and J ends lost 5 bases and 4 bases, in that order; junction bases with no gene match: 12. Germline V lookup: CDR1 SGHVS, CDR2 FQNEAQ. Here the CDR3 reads CASSLKWDRFFYGYTF. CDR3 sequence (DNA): TGTGCCAGCAGCCTAAAATGGGACAGGTTTTTCTATGGCTACACCTTC.

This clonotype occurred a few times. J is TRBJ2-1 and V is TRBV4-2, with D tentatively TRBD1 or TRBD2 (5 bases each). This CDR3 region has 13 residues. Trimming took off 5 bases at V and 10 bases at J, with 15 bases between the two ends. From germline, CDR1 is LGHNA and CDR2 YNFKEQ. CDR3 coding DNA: TGTGCCAGCAGCTCCAGTTATGGGACGGAGCAGTTCTTC. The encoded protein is CASSSSYGTEQFF.

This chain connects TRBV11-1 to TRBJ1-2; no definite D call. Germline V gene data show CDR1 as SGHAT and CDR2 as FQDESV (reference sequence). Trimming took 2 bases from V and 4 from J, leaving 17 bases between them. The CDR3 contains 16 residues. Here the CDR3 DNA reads TGTGCCAGCAGCTTAAGGAGGACGGGAGTCATCTATGGCTACACCTTC. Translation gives CASSLRRTGVIYGYTF.

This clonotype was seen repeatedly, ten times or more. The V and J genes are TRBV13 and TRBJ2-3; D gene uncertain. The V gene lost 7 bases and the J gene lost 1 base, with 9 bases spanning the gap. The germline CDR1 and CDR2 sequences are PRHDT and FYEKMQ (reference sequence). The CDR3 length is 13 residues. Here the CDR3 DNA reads TGTGCCAGCACTCCCTCCGGCACAGATACGCAGTATTTT. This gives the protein CASTPSGTDTQYF.

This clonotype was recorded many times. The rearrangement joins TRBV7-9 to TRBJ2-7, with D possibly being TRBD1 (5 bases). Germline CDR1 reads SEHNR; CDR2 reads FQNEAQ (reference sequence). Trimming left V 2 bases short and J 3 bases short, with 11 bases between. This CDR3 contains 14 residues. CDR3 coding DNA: TGTGCCAGCAGCTTACGAGACAGCCTCTACGAGCAGTACTTC. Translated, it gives CASSLRDSLYEQYF.

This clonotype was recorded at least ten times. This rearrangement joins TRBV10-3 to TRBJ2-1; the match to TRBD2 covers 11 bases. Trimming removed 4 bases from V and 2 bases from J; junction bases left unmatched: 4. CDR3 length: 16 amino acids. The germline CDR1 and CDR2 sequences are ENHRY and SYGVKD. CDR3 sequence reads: CAISGLAGGTYNEQFF. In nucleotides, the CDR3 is TGTGCCATCAGTGGGCTAGCGGGGGGAACCTACAATGAGCAGTTCTTC.

CDR3 in amino acids: CASSQAPGHTGELFF. Here the CDR3 DNA reads TGTGCCAGCAGCCAAGCTCCGGGCCACACCGGGGAGCTGTTTTTT. The chain uses TRBV14 and TRBJ2-2; D is unclear. The germline V gene encodes CDR1 SGHDN and CDR2 FVKESK. The CDR3 has 15 amino acids. V was shortened by 1 base and J by 3 bases, with 9 bases between the two germline ends.

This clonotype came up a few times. The CDR3 DNA reads TGTGCCAGCAGTTACCCTGCGACTTCGACAGGGGGAGAGACCCAGTACTTC. Protein sequence: CASSYPATSTGGETQYF. The V and J genes are TRBV6-5 and TRBJ2-5; the match to TRBD1 covers 9 bases. The CDR3 has 17 amino acids. Per the germline V gene, CDR1 is MNHEY and CDR2 is SVGAGI. Trimming cost V 2 bases and J 4 bases; bases outside gene matches: 11.

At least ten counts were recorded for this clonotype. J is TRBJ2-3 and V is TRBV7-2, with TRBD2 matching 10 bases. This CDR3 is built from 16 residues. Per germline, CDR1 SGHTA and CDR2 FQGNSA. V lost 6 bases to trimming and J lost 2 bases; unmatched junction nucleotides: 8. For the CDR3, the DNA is TGTGCCAGCAGACCGCATAGCGGGAGGACCACAGATACGCAGTATTTT. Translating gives CASRPHSGRTTDTQYF.

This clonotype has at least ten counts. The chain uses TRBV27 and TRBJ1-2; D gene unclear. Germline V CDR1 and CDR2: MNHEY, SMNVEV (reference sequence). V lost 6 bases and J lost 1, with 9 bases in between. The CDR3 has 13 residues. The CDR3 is CASSWAHNYGYTF. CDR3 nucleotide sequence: TGTGCCAGCAGCTGGGCCCATAACTATGGCTACACCTTC.

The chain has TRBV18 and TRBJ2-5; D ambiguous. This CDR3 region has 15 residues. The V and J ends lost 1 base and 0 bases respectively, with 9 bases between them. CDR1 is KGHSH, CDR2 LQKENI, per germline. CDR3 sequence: CASSPLSRHQETQYF. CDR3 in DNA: TGTGCCAGCTCACCACTGAGTCGCCACCAAGAGACCCAGTACTTC.

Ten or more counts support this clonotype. DNA of the CDR3: TGTGCCAGCAGCCCTCAAACGGGACAGGGGTTTCAGACGCAGTATTTT. Its protein product is CASSPQTGQGFQTQYF. V and J are TRBV28 and TRBJ2-3; 10 bases match TRBD1. The CDR3 runs to 16 residues. Germline assignment: CDR1 MDHEN and CDR2 SYDVKM. V shed 6 bases, J shed 9 bases, and the junction held 15 bases outside the gene matches.

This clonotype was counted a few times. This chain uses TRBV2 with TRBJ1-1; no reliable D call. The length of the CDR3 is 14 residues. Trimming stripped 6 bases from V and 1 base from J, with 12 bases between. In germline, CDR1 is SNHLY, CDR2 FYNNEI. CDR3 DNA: TGTGCCAGCAGAAAAGAGGAGACGAACACTGAAGCTTTCTTT. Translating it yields CASRKEETNTEAFF.

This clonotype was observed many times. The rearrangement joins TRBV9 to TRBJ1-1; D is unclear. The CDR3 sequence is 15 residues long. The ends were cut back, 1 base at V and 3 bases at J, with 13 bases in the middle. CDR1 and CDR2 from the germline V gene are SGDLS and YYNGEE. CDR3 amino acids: CASSVHRVMDTEAFF. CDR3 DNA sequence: TGTGCCAGCAGCGTACATCGGGTAATGGACACTGAAGCTTTCTTT.

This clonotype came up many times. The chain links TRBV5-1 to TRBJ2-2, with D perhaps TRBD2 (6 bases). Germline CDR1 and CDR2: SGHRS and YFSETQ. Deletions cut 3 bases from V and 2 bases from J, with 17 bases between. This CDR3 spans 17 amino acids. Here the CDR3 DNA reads TGCGCCAGCAGCTCCCACCTCGGGGGTGACAACACCGGGGAGCTGTTTTTT. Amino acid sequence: CASSSHLGGDNTGELFF.